This entry lists 12 T cell receptor beta chains sequenced from one sample in a study of blood T cell repertoires in COVID-19 (dated by TCRdb to 2019 to 2021). The protocol used for the library was the immunoSEQ multiplex PCR assay. As stored in TCRdb, this immuneACCESS dataset retains in-frame rearrangements with V and J assigned. A fraction of the clones does not appear; measured against another copy, unresolved V genes explain less than half of the discrepancy, and the remainder lacks a known reason. The sample data list about 200,000 clones, and roughly 83% of these were observed just once. 5% to 7% of the sample is taken by the ten largest. The sequencing sample was made of PBMCs or T cells enriched from blood (not recorded which). The receptor set was obtained from a man aged 40-55 years with acute COVID-19.

V gene TRBV3-1 (or the pseudogene TRBV3-2) combines with J gene TRBJ1-6; D call uncertain. The CDR3 consists of 15 residues. V lost 0 bases and J lost 4, with 7 bases in between. The germline gives CDR1 LGHDT, CDR2 YNNKEL (reference sequence). The CDR3, as DNA: TGTGCCAGCAGCCAAGAGGGCAGATATAATTCACCCCTCCACTTT. This sequence encodes CASSQEGRYNSPLHF.

The chain uses TRBV7-8 and TRBJ2-2, with 9 bases lining up with TRBD1. With 1 base clipped from V and 6 bases from J, the junction kept 9 bases outside the gene matches. This CDR3 is 17 amino acids long. The germline V gene has CDR1 SGHVS and CDR2 FQNEAQ. In DNA form, the CDR3 reads TGTGCCAGCAGCTTAGAAGTACTGTGGACAGGGGCCGGGGAGCTGTTTTTT. It is translated as CASSLEVLWTGAGELFF.

V is TRBV4-2 and J is TRBJ2-1; 10 bases fit TRBD2. The CDR3 has 19 amino acids. Germline V gene lookup returns CDR1 LGHNA and CDR2 YNFKEQ. J gave up 0 bases and V 4 bases, and 12 bases lay outside the gene matches. The CDR3 nucleotides read TGTGCCAGCAGCCCCGGGGGAGCGGGAGGGCCTCTCTCCTACAATGAGCAGTTCTTC. This sequence encodes CASSPGGAGGPLSYNEQFF.

This clone was found once. This chain uses TRBV6-5 with TRBJ2-1; a possible D gene is TRBD2 (5 bases). Germline CDR1 MNHEY, CDR2 SVGAGI. The CDR3 is 16 amino acids. Between the trimmed V and J ends, which lost 4 bases and 7 bases, there was a span of 20 bases. The DNA of the CDR3 is TGTGCCAGCAGTTCGCCGACTCGCTCTAGCTTGAATGAGCAGTTCTTC. The encoded protein is CASSSPTRSSLNEQFF.

The chain links TRBV28 to TRBJ1-5; D gene unclear. V gave up 2 bases and J gave up 0 bases, with 8 bases separating them. Germline values: CDR1 MDHEN, CDR2 SYDVKM. CDR3 size: 15 residues. CDR3 residues: CASSLPVYSNQPQHF. The CDR3 DNA follows: TGTGCCAGCAGTTTACCAGTTTATAGCAATCAGCCCCAGCATTTT.

The V gene is TRBV6-6, the J gene TRBJ2-1; no firm D call. The ends were cut back, 2 bases at V and 9 bases at J, with 17 bases in the middle. The CDR3 contains 15 residues. Germline V gene lookup returns CDR1 MNHNY and CDR2 SVGAGI (reference sequence). The CDR3 region has the DNA TGTGCCAGCAGTTACCCACAAACCAATAATGTTGAGCAGTTCTTC. Its translation is CASSYPQTNNVEQFF.

This chain joins TRBV5-4 and TRBJ2-5; D unclear. This CDR3 contains 14 residues. Between the trimmed V and J ends, which lost 4 bases and 4 bases, there was a span of 14 bases. Germline assignment: CDR1 SGHNT and CDR2 YYREEE (reference sequence). As DNA, the CDR3 is TGTGCCAGCAGCCCAGGTGGCACAGCAGAGACCCAGTACTTC. It encodes CASSPGGTAETQYF.

The rearrangement uses TRBV11-2 and TRBJ1-2; tentatively, D is TRBD1 (6 bases). This CDR3 is built from 15 residues. CDR1 is SGHAT, CDR2 FQNNGV, per germline. Deletions cut 1 base from V and 0 bases from J, with 9 bases between. CDR3 DNA: TGTGCCAGCAGCTTAGGCCGGACAGCTAACTATGGCTACACCTTC. Amino acid sequence: CASSLGRTANYGYTF.

J is TRBJ2-7 and V is TRBV5-4; 10 bases are shared with TRBD1. With V trimmed by 4 bases and J by 0 bases, 4 bases remained unmatched. Germline assignment: CDR1 SGHNT and CDR2 YYREEE (reference sequence). The CDR3 is 15 amino acids. CDR3 sequence: CASSRGQGISYEQYF. CDR3 in DNA: TGTGCCAGCAGCCGGGGACAGGGGATCTCCTACGAGCAGTACTTC.

This clone was seen once. The J gene is TRBJ1-6, the V gene TRBV27; no clear D gene. The germline V and J ends were trimmed by 2 bases and 11 bases, with 13 bases remaining between them. The CDR3 loop spans 14 amino acids. CDR1 is MNHEY, CDR2 SMNVEV, per germline (reference sequence). The CDR3 sequence is CASSLGRNHTPLHF. In nucleotides, the CDR3 is TGTGCCAGCAGTTTAGGCAGGAACCACACACCCCTCCACTTT.

The chain recombines TRBV10-3 with TRBJ2-3, with TRBD1 as a possible D gene (6 bases). This CDR3 spans 15 amino acids. Germline loops: CDR1 ENHRY, CDR2 SYGVKD. Trimming pared 3 bases from V and 1 base from J, leaving 11 bases between. CDR3 sequence: CAISDGRTGTDTQYF. CDR3 in DNA: TGTGCCATCAGTGACGGCCGGACAGGCACAGATACGCAGTATTTT.

The CDR3 reads CATSIAGGPSGELFF. The CDR3 DNA sequence: TGTGCCACTTCGATAGCGGGAGGGCCGAGCGGGGAGCTGTTTTTT. J is TRBJ2-2 and V is TRBV27, with 11 bases fitting TRBD2. Germline loops: CDR1 MNHEY, CDR2 SMNVEV (reference sequence). The CDR3 is 15 amino acids. V shed 10 bases, J shed 7 bases, and the junction held 11 bases outside the gene matches.